This T cell receptor beta chain was identified in a study of Graves' ophthalmopathy and Graves' hyperthyroidism. Amplification from RNA transcripts yielded the TCR beta CDR3 regions. HTBI primers were used in a first-round RT-PCR, which preceded a second-round multiplex PCR. TCRdb processed the multiplex PCR reads anew with MiXCR; each CDR3 protein has one entry. The table lists approximately 160,000 distinct CDR3 sequences, around two fifths of them singletons. The PBMCs had their origin in about 9.7 ml of fresh peripheral blood. Study-wide results and caveats: Most thyroid clonotypes expanded beyond 0.001 frequency were also found in blood.

This clonotype appeared many times. Its antigen is not identified. This CDR3 region has 17 residues. Trimming shortened V by 5 bases and J by 6 bases, and 20 bases separated the two germline ends. CDR1 is SGHVS, CDR2 FQNEAQ, per germline. What was sequenced was peripheral blood. The clonotype was recovered from a man aged 25 to 40 with Graves' ophthalmopathy. V gene TRBV7-8 combines with J gene TRBJ1-6; tentatively, D is TRBD1 (6 bases). For the CDR3, the DNA is TGTGCCAGCAGCCCGTGGGGGCTCGATGTGGTTAATTCACCCCTCCACTTT. Residues: CASSPWGLDVVNSPLHF.